A selection of T cell receptor beta chains follows, all from one sample in a study of T cell repertoires in cytomegalovirus infection. In TCRdb, the reads were re-called with MiXCR into one record per CDR3 protein. This table has 500,000 or so distinct CDR3 sequences, about 17% appearing once. Input material: CD8+ T cells from PBMCs. Receptors were obtained from a human donor in good health (CMV status not recorded). Some clones in this sample may be carry-over from other donors' samples. Each CDR3 is given with its conserved first and last residue. D genes are given only for firm matches. A clone size is listed for some rows: how often the clone was seen (once, few, many), or a class if it is expanded.

j_gene: TRBJ2-7; d_gene: TRBD1; v_gene: TRBV27; abundance: NA; CDR3aa: CASSLTDRDYEQYF; CDR3nt: TGTGCCAGCAGTTTAACGGACAGGGACTACGAGCAGTACTTC
j_gene: TRBJ1-5; d_gene: NA; v_gene: TRBV7-2; abundance: many; CDR3aa: CASSSWGQSNQPQHF; CDR3nt: TGTGCCAGCAGCTCATGGGGGCAATCCAATCAGCCCCAGCATTTT
j_gene: TRBJ1-1; d_gene: TRBD1; v_gene: TRBV7-6; abundance: NA; CDR3aa: CASSFRDRGSNAEAFF; CDR3nt: TGTGCCAGCAGCTTCCGGGACAGGGGGTCCAACGCTGAAGCTTTCTTT
j_gene: TRBJ2-7; d_gene: NA; v_gene: TRBV27; abundance: NA; CDR3aa: CASSLISLVPTYVQYF; CDR3nt: TGTGCCAGCAGTTTAATTTCGTTAGTTCCAACTTACGTGCAGTACTTC
j_gene: TRBJ1-5; d_gene: NA; v_gene: TRBV2; abundance: many; CDR3aa: CASSAIRGAGNQPQHF; CDR3nt: TGTGCCAGCAGTGCCATCAGGGGCGCGGGCAATCAGCCCCAGCATTTT
j_gene: TRBJ1-2; d_gene: TRBD1; v_gene: TRBV28; abundance: NA; CDR3aa: CASSFGRQGADGYTF; CDR3nt: TGTGCCAGCAGTTTCGGTCGACAGGGGGCTGATGGCTACACCTTC
j_gene: TRBJ2-3; d_gene: TRBD2; v_gene: TRBV20-1; abundance: once; CDR3aa: CSARDLGTSGSKIRRDTQYF; CDR3nt: TGCAGTGCTAGAGATCTAGGGACTAGCGGGAGTAAGATCCGTAGGGACACGCAGTATTTT
j_gene: TRBJ1-5; d_gene: TRBD1; v_gene: TRBV7-9; abundance: many; CDR3aa: CASSLGQGVGYSNQPQHF; CDR3nt: TGTGCCAGCAGCTTGGGACAGGGGGTCGGGTATAGCAATCAGCCCCAGCATTTT
j_gene: TRBJ2-1; d_gene: NA; v_gene: TRBV7-8; abundance: many; CDR3aa: CASSLDRVGSYNEQFF; CDR3nt: TGTGCCAGCAGCTTAGACAGGGTCGGCTCCTACAATGAGCAGTTCTTC
j_gene: TRBJ2-1; d_gene: TRBD2; v_gene: TRBV6-1; abundance: many; CDR3aa: CASSEVWLAGPIYNEQFF; CDR3nt: TGTGCCAGCAGTGAAGTGTGGCTAGCGGGGCCCATCTACAATGAGCAGTTCTTC
j_gene: TRBJ2-1; d_gene: NA; v_gene: TRBV7-8; abundance: many; CDR3aa: CASSSTAGSRHNEQFF; CDR3nt: TGTGCCAGCAGCTCAACCGCGGGATCCCGCCACAATGAGCAGTTCTTC
j_gene: TRBJ1-2; d_gene: NA; v_gene: TRBV7-9; abundance: few; CDR3aa: CASSLGLRQGPSGYTF; CDR3nt: TGTGCCAGCAGCTTAGGCCTCCGGCAGGGGCCGTCAGGCTACACCTTC
j_gene: TRBJ2-7; d_gene: NA; v_gene: TRBV12-3/TRBV12-4; abundance: many; CDR3aa: CASSPGPDYEQYF; CDR3nt: TGTGCCAGCAGCCCGGGACCAGACTACGAGCAGTACTTC
j_gene: TRBJ1-5; d_gene: NA; v_gene: TRBV15; abundance: few; CDR3aa: CATSRGANQPQHF; CDR3nt: TGTGCCACCAGCAGAGGGGCTAATCAGCCCCAGCATTTT
j_gene: TRBJ1-5; d_gene: NA; v_gene: TRBV28; abundance: many; CDR3aa: CASSRRRSNQPQHF; CDR3nt: TGTGCCAGCAGTCGGAGACGGAGCAATCAGCCCCAGCATTTT
j_gene: TRBJ2-4; d_gene: NA; v_gene: TRBV19; abundance: few; CDR3aa: CASSIDREGKNIQYF; CDR3nt: TGTGCCAGTAGTATTGACAGGGAGGGCAAAAACATTCAGTACTTC
j_gene: TRBJ2-7; d_gene: NA; v_gene: TRBV12-5; abundance: many; CDR3aa: CASGTLNLDGEQYF; CDR3nt: TGTGCTAGTGGTACCCTCAACTTGGATGGCGAGCAGTACTTC
j_gene: TRBJ1-5; d_gene: TRBD1; v_gene: TRBV5-6; abundance: few; CDR3aa: CASSSTRDRYNQPQHF; CDR3nt: TGTGCCAGCAGCTCCACCCGGGACAGATACAATCAGCCCCAGCATTTT
j_gene: TRBJ1-4; d_gene: NA; v_gene: TRBV27; abundance: NA; CDR3aa: CARSSHGTAEKLFF; CDR3nt: TGTGCCAGGAGTTCCCACGGGACGGCTGAAAAACTGTTTTTT
j_gene: TRBJ2-4; d_gene: NA; v_gene: TRBV4-1; abundance: NA; CDR3aa: CASSQEGEVKNIQYF; CDR3nt: TGCGCCAGCAGCCAAGAGGGGGAAGTCAAAAACATTCAGTACTTC
j_gene: TRBJ1-1; d_gene: NA; v_gene: TRBV11-2; abundance: many; CDR3aa: CASSLYRAPEAFF; CDR3nt: TGTGCCAGCAGCCTTTACCGGGCCCCTGAAGCTTTCTTT
j_gene: TRBJ2-3; d_gene: NA; v_gene: TRBV28; abundance: many; CDR3aa: CASSFRLRGTDTQYF; CDR3nt: TGTGCCAGCAGTTTCCGACTTCGGGGCACAGATACGCAGTATTTT
j_gene: TRBJ2-7; d_gene: NA; v_gene: TRBV7-2; abundance: many; CDR3aa: CASSFGSYEQYF; CDR3nt: TGTGCCAGCAGCTTTGGCTCCTACGAGCAGTACTTC
j_gene: TRBJ2-7; d_gene: NA; v_gene: TRBV28; abundance: NA; CDR3aa: CATVQSLSYEQYF; CDR3nt: TGTGCCACCGTCCAAAGTCTCTCCTACGAGCAGTACTTC
j_gene: TRBJ1-1; d_gene: TRBD1; v_gene: TRBV19; abundance: few; CDR3aa: CASTIKGGADTEAFF; CDR3nt: TGTGCCAGTACCATAAAAGGGGGCGCGGACACTGAAGCTTTCTTT
j_gene: TRBJ2-1; d_gene: NA; v_gene: TRBV5-5; abundance: NA; CDR3aa: CASSLVGDHYNDKFF; CDR3nt: TGTGCCAGCAGCTTGGTAGGGGACCACTACAATGATAAGTTCTTC
j_gene: TRBJ1-5; d_gene: NA; v_gene: TRBV5-1; abundance: NA; CDR3aa: CASSSREGIGNQPQHF; CDR3nt: TGCGCCAGCAGCTCTAGGGAGGGAATTGGCAATCAGCCCCAGCATTTT
j_gene: TRBJ1-4; d_gene: NA; v_gene: TRBV24-1; abundance: NA; CDR3aa: CATSKDRLATNEKLFF; CDR3nt: TGTGCCACCAGTAAGGACAGATTGGCAACTAATGAAAAACTGTTTTTT
j_gene: TRBJ2-1; d_gene: NA; v_gene: TRBV4-1; abundance: once; CDR3aa: CASSQGGGGARNEKFF; CDR3nt: TGCGCCAGCAGCCAAGGGGGGGGGGGGGCTCGGAATGAGAAGTTCTTC
j_gene: TRBJ1-1; d_gene: TRBD1; v_gene: TRBV29-1; abundance: many; CDR3aa: CSADRGSWNRNLNTEAFF; CDR3nt: TGCAGTGCTGACAGGGGGTCTTGGAATCGGAATCTGAACACTGAAGCTTTCTTT
j_gene: TRBJ2-7; d_gene: NA; v_gene: TRBV7-8; abundance: many; CDR3aa: CASSSRVQRGYEQYF; CDR3nt: TGTGCCAGCAGCTCTCGGGTTCAGAGGGGTTACGAGCAGTACTTC
j_gene: TRBJ2-5; d_gene: NA; v_gene: TRBV28; abundance: NA; CDR3aa: CASADGPQETQYF; CDR3nt: TGTGCCAGCGCTGACGGACCCCAAGAGACCCAGTACTTC
j_gene: TRBJ2-7; d_gene: NA; v_gene: TRBV5-4; abundance: many; CDR3aa: CASSSTEKPYEQYF; CDR3nt: TGTGCCAGCAGCTCCACGGAGAAACCCTACGAGCAGTACTTC
j_gene: TRBJ2-7; d_gene: NA; v_gene: TRBV5-1; abundance: NA; CDR3aa: CASSLEFSRSYEQYF; CDR3nt: TGCGCCAGCAGCTTGGAATTTTCCCGTTCCTACGAGCAGTACTTC
j_gene: TRBJ2-1; d_gene: NA; v_gene: TRBV7-9; abundance: many; CDR3aa: CASTPGLEQFF; CDR3nt: TGTGCCAGCACCCCTGGGTTGGAGCAGTTCTTC
j_gene: TRBJ1-2; d_gene: NA; v_gene: TRBV28; abundance: many; CDR3aa: CASSELPAESYGYTF; CDR3nt: TGTGCCAGCAGTGAGTTACCCGCCGAGAGCTATGGCTACACCTTC
j_gene: TRBJ2-2; d_gene: NA; v_gene: TRBV7-3; abundance: NA; CDR3aa: CASSFYSLDRENTGELFF; CDR3nt: TGTGCCAGCAGCTTTTACTCTCTCGATCGTGAGAACACCGGGGAGCTGTTTTTT
j_gene: TRBJ2-3; d_gene: NA; v_gene: TRBV7-7; abundance: NA; CDR3aa: CASSFEETDTQYF; CDR3nt: TGTGCTAGCAGCTTTGAAGAAACAGATACGCAGTATTTT
j_gene: TRBJ1-2; d_gene: TRBD1; v_gene: TRBV10-3; abundance: NA; CDR3aa: CAIWDRGPNYGYTF; CDR3nt: TGTGCCATATGGGACAGGGGGCCGAACTATGGCTACACCTTC
j_gene: TRBJ2-7; d_gene: NA; v_gene: TRBV12-3/TRBV12-4; abundance: few; CDR3aa: CASSPTEASKQYF; CDR3nt: TGTGCCAGCAGCCCGACAGAAGCCTCTAAGCAGTACTTC
j_gene: TRBJ1-4; d_gene: NA; v_gene: TRBV9; abundance: NA; CDR3aa: CASSVTPSGSNEKLFF; CDR3nt: TGTGCCAGCAGCGTAACTCCGAGCGGGTCGAATGAAAAACTGTTTTTT
j_gene: TRBJ2-5; d_gene: NA; v_gene: TRBV28; abundance: NA; CDR3aa: CASSNGKWEETQYF; CDR3nt: TGTGCCAGCAGTAACGGGAAGTGGGAGGAGACCCAGTACTTC
j_gene: TRBJ2-7; d_gene: NA; v_gene: TRBV6-2/TRBV6-3; abundance: many; CDR3aa: CASGGATYEQYF; CDR3nt: TGTGCCAGCGGCGGGGCCACCTACGAGCAGTACTTC
j_gene: TRBJ2-2; d_gene: NA; v_gene: TRBV12-3/TRBV12-4; abundance: NA; CDR3aa: CASSFTWREVAGDLFF; CDR3nt: TGTGCCAGCAGTTTCACCTGGAGGGAAGTGGCCGGGGATCTGTTTTTT
j_gene: TRBJ2-2; d_gene: NA; v_gene: TRBV9; abundance: few; CDR3aa: CASSVLPGNTGELFF; CDR3nt: TGTGCCAGCAGCGTACTGCCCGGGAACACCGGGGAGCTGTTTTTT
j_gene: TRBJ1-1; d_gene: NA; v_gene: TRBV14; abundance: many; CDR3aa: CASSQDRIHLGTIDTEAFF; CDR3nt: TGTGCCAGCAGCCAAGACCGTATCCACCTTGGGACGATTGACACTGAAGCTTTCTTT
j_gene: TRBJ1-4; d_gene: NA; v_gene: TRBV12-3/TRBV12-4; abundance: few; CDR3aa: CASSSSRVFPEKLFF; CDR3nt: TGTGCCAGCAGTTCATCCAGGGTGTTTCCTGAAAAACTGTTTTTT
j_gene: TRBJ2-1; d_gene: TRBD1; v_gene: TRBV9; abundance: NA; CDR3aa: CASSVEGDSSYNEQFF; CDR3nt: TGTGCCAGCAGCGTAGAGGGGGACAGCTCGTACAATGAGCAGTTCTTC
j_gene: TRBJ2-1; d_gene: TRBD2; v_gene: TRBV11-2; abundance: many; CDR3aa: CASSEPPGLEQFF; CDR3nt: TGTGCCAGCAGCGAACCACCGGGACTAGAGCAGTTCTTC
j_gene: TRBJ2-3; d_gene: NA; v_gene: TRBV27; abundance: many; CDR3aa: CASSLESPDTQYF; CDR3nt: TGTGCCAGCAGTTTGGAAAGCCCAGATACGCAGTATTTT
j_gene: TRBJ2-7; d_gene: NA; v_gene: TRBV7-9; abundance: many; CDR3aa: CASSLMGEQYF; CDR3nt: TGTGCCAGCAGCTTAATGGGCGAGCAGTACTTC
j_gene: TRBJ2-7; d_gene: NA; v_gene: TRBV29-1; abundance: NA; CDR3aa: CSVELQGYEQYF; CDR3nt: TGCAGCGTTGAACTACAGGGCTACGAGCAGTACTTC
j_gene: TRBJ2-7; d_gene: TRBD1; v_gene: TRBV7-8; abundance: NA; CDR3aa: CASSLDRGLNEQYF; CDR3nt: TGTGCCAGCAGCCTGGACAGGGGTCTCAACGAGCAGTACTTC
j_gene: TRBJ2-7; d_gene: TRBD1; v_gene: TRBV11-2; abundance: NA; CDR3aa: CASSYDRGPGYYYEQYF; CDR3nt: TGTGCAAGCAGCTATGACAGGGGGCCTGGGTACTACTACGAGCAGTACTTC
j_gene: TRBJ2-3; d_gene: NA; v_gene: TRBV5-6; abundance: few; CDR3aa: CASSSDTHTQYF; CDR3nt: TGTGCCAGCAGCTCGGACACCCATACGCAGTATTTT